This T cell receptor beta chain was observed in a study of cytomegalovirus exposure and HLA in healthy donors. Study-wide results and caveats: TCR beta sequences reportedly predicted most subjects' HLA-A and HLA-B alleles accurately. An ancestry cluster, one associated with Asian ancestry, reportedly showed fewer N-insertions than the approximately 720-donor mean in a later analysis. Specific recognition of CMV antigens was confirmed in vitro for three chains (all CMV-associated).

The PCR contained 60 Vbeta and 13 Jbeta primers. Per the study methods: The count from a later analysis was 79 million or so unique TCR beta chains, some 12 million of them shared. TCRdb keeps only in-frame clones here, not all; method: immunoSEQ multiplex PCR. Clone size and the V and J calls come from that table; the DNA yielded D and trimming. The sample yields approximately 280,000 clones, around 90% seen once. About this clone: Its cognate antigen is unknown.

This TCR derives from a woman in her late teens or twenties in good health and CMV-seronegative. The sequenced sample was PBMCs.

The DNA for the CDR3 is TGTGCCAGCTCACGTGCCCCGGGAGCCAATGAGCAGTTCTTC. Protein sequence: CASSRAPGANEQFF. The rearrangement links TRBV18 to TRBJ2-1; maybe TRBD2 (6 bases). CDR1 is KGHSH, CDR2 LQKENI, per germline. The CDR3 covers 14 residues. Trimming pared 4 bases from V and 6 bases from J, leaving 13 bases between.